This paragraph covers one T cell receptor beta chain sequence. The sample belongs to a study of control samples from healthy donors and cancer patients. Only in-frame clones appear in the TCRdb table, and some are missing; sequencing was by immunoSEQ multiplex PCR. Counted here are over 100,000 clones, 80% to 95% occurring once; the ten biggest clones make up 4.5% to 7%. V lost 4 bases, J lost 4 bases, and 17 bases lay in between. This CDR3 spans 15 amino acids. Germline V gene lookup returns CDR1 SGHRS and CDR2 YFSETQ. The receptor comes from a man between 18 and 29 years old in good health. The chain joins TRBV5-1 to TRBJ1-2; D perhaps matches TRBD1 (5 bases). Sequenced sample: blood. CDR3 region: CASSLDGGNRYGYTF. The CDR3 DNA reads as TGCGCCAGCAGCCTGGACGGGGGGAACCGCTATGGCTACACCTTC.